One sample yielded the 27 T cell receptor beta chains listed below, sequenced in a study of T cell responses to AZD1222 COVID-19 vaccine. Repertoires were generated with immunoSEQ multiplex PCR, while TCRdb's copy carries only in-frame clones and drops some. The sample contains 200,000 or so clones, 85% to 95% of which appear only once. The sequenced sample was peripheral blood, obtained 28 days after the second AZD1222 dose. These receptors came from an adult who received the AZD1222 COVID-19 vaccine.

Only one count was recorded for this clone. CDR3 coding DNA: TGTGCCAGCAGTATATCCGGCAATCAGCCCCAGCATTTT. Protein: CASSISGNQPQHF. V is TRBV12-3 or TRBV12-4 and J is TRBJ1-5, with D unresolved. V dropped 5 bases and J dropped 2 bases, with 7 bases sitting between them. The length of the CDR3 is 13 residues.

The CDR3 loop reads CASSRDLQETQYF. CDR3 DNA: TGTGCCAGCAGCCGGGACCTTCAAGAGACCCAGTACTTC. J is TRBJ2-5 and V is TRBV21-1. TRBV21-1 represents a pseudogene. The CDR3 is 13 residues long.

This chain joins TRBV7-8 and TRBJ1-2; the D gene is possibly TRBD1 (5 bases). The CDR3 is 14 amino acids. Germline loops: CDR1 SGHVS, CDR2 FQNEAQ. V dropped 0 bases and J dropped 2 bases, with 7 bases sitting between them. The CDR3 nucleotides are TGTGCCAGCAGCTTAGCTCCAGGGAACTATGGCTACACCTTC. This encodes CASSLAPGNYGYTF.

The chain links TRBV18 to TRBJ1-1; the match to TRBD1 covers 7 bases. The CDR3 runs 15 residues. After removal of 8 bases from V and 4 bases from J, the junction contained 13 bases not matched to a gene. Germline V gene sequence: CDR1 KGHSH, CDR2 LQKENI. DNA for the CDR3: TGTGCCAGCCCCATAACCCGACAGGGTACCACTGAAGCTTTCTTT. This encodes CASPITRQGTTEAFF. Complete variable domain (other parts from reference TRBV18 and TRBJ1-1): NAGVMQNPRHLVRRRGQEARLRCSPMKGHSHVYWYRQLPEEGLKFMVYLQKENIIDESGMPKERFSAEFPKEGPSILRIQQVVRGDSAAYFCASPITRQGTTEAFFGQGTRLTVV.

The chain is built from TRBV3-1 (or the pseudogene TRBV3-2) and TRBJ2-7; D may match TRBD1 or TRBD2 (6 bases each). Germline values: CDR1 LGHDT, CDR2 YNNKEL (reference sequence). The CDR3 has 13 residues. Trimming pared 0 bases from V and 6 bases from J, leaving 9 bases between. CDR3 sequence: CASSQEGGGEQYF. CDR3 nucleotides: TGTGCCAGCAGCCAAGAGGGGGGCGGCGAGCAGTACTTC.

The chain couples TRBV4-3 to TRBJ2-3; D remains unclear. Germline CDR1 is LGHNA and CDR2 is YSLEER. The CDR3 consists of 15 residues. Trimming shortened V by 1 base and J by 5 bases, and 13 bases separated the two germline ends. CDR3 coding DNA: TGCGCCAGCAGCCAAGGTCATCTTAAGGGAGATACGCAGTATTTT. It codes for CASSQGHLKGDTQYF.

The chain uses TRBV5-1 and TRBJ2-1; possible D gene TRBD1, 7 bases. Germline V gives CDR1 SGHRS, CDR2 YFSETQ. The CDR3 covers 15 residues. V was shortened by 3 bases and J by 5 bases, with 15 bases between the two germline ends. CDR3 region: CASSSGQEGNNEQFF. The CDR3 region has the DNA TGCGCCAGCAGCTCCGGACAGGAGGGGAACAATGAGCAGTTCTTC.

This clone was seen only once. The V call is TRBV6-1, the J call TRBJ1-6, with D perhaps TRBD1 (5 bases). The CDR3 sequence is 20 residues long. Germline values: CDR1 MNHNS, CDR2 SASEGT. V lost 3 bases and J lost 0, with 21 bases in between. The CDR3 bases are TGTGCCAGCAGTGAGTACCGTCTATCGGGGACTAGCTCCTATAATTCACCCCTCCACTTT. Translated: CASSEYRLSGTSSYNSPLHF.

To note about this clone: One end of the junction fails to match germline, which may point to a read error. This sequence joins TRBV3-1 (or the pseudogene TRBV3-2) and TRBJ2-7; 7 bases line up with TRBD1. This CDR3 contains 12 residues. Germline CDR1 reads LGHDT; CDR2 reads YNNKEL (reference sequence). The CDR3 nucleotides read TGTGCCAGCAGCCAAGATGAGGGGGCGAAGAACTTC. Translated, it gives CASSQDEGAKNF.

The chain joins TRBV19 to TRBJ1-5; no clear D. Germline V gene data show CDR1 as LNHDA and CDR2 as SQIVND (reference sequence). Trimming took 0 bases from V and 0 from J, leaving 9 bases between them. CDR3 length: 16 residues. The CDR3 loop reads CASSIDPGSSNQPQHF. CDR3 nucleotides: TGTGCCAGTAGTATAGACCCGGGTAGTAGCAATCAGCCCCAGCATTTT.

The V call is TRBV10-3, the J call TRBJ2-7; 13 bases match TRBD2. CDR3 size: 17 residues. Germline V gives CDR1 ENHRY, CDR2 SYGVKD. V trimming: 4 bases; J trimming: 3 bases; junction bases outside the gene matches: 9. In DNA, the CDR3 is TGTGCCATCAGTGGTCCTCAGACTAGCGGGGGGATCTACGAGCAGTACTTC. This encodes CAISGPQTSGGIYEQYF.

The V gene is TRBV5-4, the J gene TRBJ2-1; TRBD1 aligns across 8 bases. With V trimmed by 2 bases and J by 3 bases, 4 bases remained unmatched. This CDR3 region has 15 residues. The germline V gene has CDR1 SGHNT and CDR2 YYREEE (reference sequence). In DNA, the CDR3 is TGTGCCAGCAGCTTCCCCGGGACAGGCTACAATGAGCAGTTCTTC. It specifies CASSFPGTGYNEQFF.

The gene calls are TRBV2 and TRBJ1-1; D is uncertain. V lost 6 bases, J lost 5 bases, and 13 bases lay in between. This CDR3 region has 13 residues. In germline, CDR1 is SNHLY, CDR2 FYNNEI. The CDR3 DNA reads as TGTGCCAGCAGCCCAGGCGCCCTGACTGAAGCTTTCTTT. This gives the protein CASSPGALTEAFF.

This clone was detected once. The CDR3 is CASSLNSLGGYGYTF. As DNA, the CDR3 is TGTGCCAGCAGCTTAAACAGCTTGGGTGGCTATGGCTACACCTTC. The chain couples TRBV7-3 to TRBJ1-2; D remains ambiguous. The CDR3 loop spans 15 amino acids. Germline assignment: CDR1 SGHTA and CDR2 FQGTGA. Trimming removed 1 base from V and 4 bases from J, with 13 bases in between.

The chain joins TRBV5-1 to TRBJ2-3; 8 bases line up with TRBD2. The V gene's germline CDR1 is SGHRS and CDR2 YFSETQ. The CDR3 length is 15 residues. The ends lost 1 base at V and 6 bases at J; junction bases unmatched: 7. CDR3 coding DNA: TGCGCCAGCAGCTTGACGCGGGGGGTTCGGGATACGCAGTATTTT. This codes for CASSLTRGVRDTQYF. Looking up the rest from reference TRBV5-1 and TRBJ2-3 gives the full variable domain: KAGVTQTPRYLIKTRGQQVTLSCSPISGHRSVSWYQQTPGQGLQFLFEYFSETQRNKGNFPGRFSGRQFSNSRSEMNVSTLELGDSALYLCASSLTRGVRDTQYFGPGTRLTVL.

The chain uses TRBV2 and TRBJ1-1; D is unclear. The CDR3 spans 14 residues. Trimming took off 6 bases at V and 4 bases at J, with 15 bases between the two ends. CDR1 SNHLY and CDR2 FYNNEI come from the germline V gene. The CDR3 region is CASSVVLRGTEAFF. The CDR3, as DNA: TGTGCCAGCAGCGTCGTCCTCCGGGGCACTGAAGCTTTCTTT.

V is TRBV20-1 and J is TRBJ2-5; D unclear. The V gene's germline CDR1 is DFQATT and CDR2 SNEGSKA (reference sequence). Trimming took 8 bases from V and 2 from J, leaving 6 bases between them. The length of the CDR3 is 10 residues. The chain's CDR3 is CSIQQETQYF. CDR3 DNA sequence: TGCAGTATACAGCAAGAGACCCAGTACTTC.

The V call is TRBV7-2, the J call TRBJ2-1; TRBD2 aligns across 10 bases. CDR3 length: 15 residues. With 1 base clipped from V and 6 bases from J, the junction kept 3 bases outside the gene matches. The germline gives CDR1 SGHTA, CDR2 FQGNSA. The DNA for the CDR3 is TGTGCCAGCAGCTTAGAGGCTAGCGGGGGCAATGAGCAGTTCTTC. It yields the protein CASSLEASGGNEQFF.

This chain joins TRBV25-1 and TRBJ1-6; no clear D. Germline CDR1 reads MGHDK; CDR2 reads SYGVNS. This CDR3 spans 14 amino acids. Trimming removed 1 base at V and 0 bases at J, with 1 base between. DNA of the CDR3: TGTGCCAGCAGTGAATCCTCCTATAATTCACCCCTCCACTTT. This gives the protein CASSESSYNSPLHF.

The V and J genes are TRBV5-8 and TRBJ2-5, with TRBD2 matching over 12 bases. The CDR3 spans 15 residues. CDR1 SGHTS and CDR2 YDEGEE come from the germline V gene. V lost 4 bases and J lost 1; bases outside the gene matches: 2. The CDR3 spells CASSRGLAGQETQYF. The CDR3 DNA is TGTGCCAGCAGCAGGGGACTAGCGGGCCAAGAGACCCAGTACTTC.

The chain joins TRBV28 to TRBJ2-5, with D tentatively TRBD1 (6 bases). CDR1 and CDR2 from the germline V gene are MDHEN and SYDVKM. This CDR3 contains 14 residues. V was cut by 5 bases and J by 1 base, with 11 bases left in between. CDR3 nucleotide sequence: TGTGCCAGCAGTGCCTGGACAGCCCAAGAGACCCAGTACTTC. Encoded protein: CASSAWTAQETQYF. The full variable domain, completed using reference TRBV28 and TRBJ2-5, is DVKVTQSSRYLVKRTGEKVFLECVQDMDHENMFWYRQDPGLGLRLIYFSYDVKMKEKGDIPEGYSVSREKKERFSLILESASTNQTSMYLCASSAWTAQETQYFGPGTRLLVL.

The rearrangement joins TRBV19 to TRBJ1-6; D is unclear. Germline V gene data show CDR1 as LNHDA and CDR2 as SQIVND (reference sequence). V was pared by 1 base and J by 13 bases, with 20 bases between. This CDR3 has 16 amino acids. The CDR3 DNA is TGTGCCAGTAGTATAGGAGGTGGTGGTCAGGCTCTCCCCCTCCACTTT. It encodes CASSIGGGGQALPLHF.

The J gene is TRBJ1-6, the V gene TRBV6-5, with 9 bases matching TRBD1. Trimming cost V 6 bases and J 9 bases; bases outside gene matches: 6. The germline V gene has CDR1 MNHEY and CDR2 SVGAGI. This CDR3 has 14 residues. The CDR3 DNA follows: TGTGCCAGCAGGGCACAGGGGGCGGGTTCACCCCTCCACTTT. Amino acid sequence: CASRAQGAGSPLHF.

The chain has TRBV11-2 and TRBJ1-2, with 10 bases lining up with TRBD1. V trimming: 5 bases; J trimming: 5 bases; junction bases outside the gene matches: 8. Germline V gives CDR1 SGHAT, CDR2 FQNNGV. The CDR3 length is 15 residues. Here the CDR3 DNA reads TGTGCCAGCAGCCTACTAGGACAGGGGGAATATGGCTACACCTTC. Protein: CASSLLGQGEYGYTF.

This chain connects TRBV9 to TRBJ2-1, with a possible D match to TRBD2 (5 bases). Trimming cost V 2 bases and J 9 bases, with 12 bases left between them. The CDR3 is 13 amino acids. Germline CDR1 and CDR2: SGDLS and YYNGEE. For the CDR3, the DNA is TGTGCCAGCAGCGTGAATCGGGAACGTGAGCAGTTCTTC. Translated, it gives CASSVNREREQFF.

The chain couples TRBV5-4 to TRBJ1-5; 8 nucleotides match TRBD1. Germline CDR1 SGHNT, CDR2 YYREEE (reference sequence). V was pared by 3 bases and J by 3 bases, with 2 bases of the junction left unmatched. This CDR3 is 14 amino acids long. The CDR3 spells CASSSDRDNQPQHF. In DNA, the CDR3 is TGTGCCAGCAGCTCGGACAGGGACAATCAGCCCCAGCATTTT.

The chain recombines TRBV7-3 with TRBJ2-7, with 9 positions matching TRBD1. The CDR3 is 14 residues long. Germline lookup yields CDR1 SGHTA and CDR2 FQGTGA. Losses at the gene ends were 5 bases for V and 2 bases for J; bases not matched to a gene: 4. In DNA, the CDR3 is TGTGCCAGCAGCATAGACAGGGGGGCCTACGAGCAGTACTTC. Protein: CASSIDRGAYEQYF. Based on the CDR3 plus reference TRBV7-3 and TRBJ2-7, the full variable domain is GAGVSQTPSNKVTEKGKYVELRCDPISGHTALYWYRQSLGQGPEFLIYFQGTGAADDSGLPNDRFFAVRPEGSVSTLKIQRTERGDSAVYLCASSIDRGAYEQYFGPGTRLTVT.